This T cell receptor beta chain was captured in a study of T cells in localized non-small cell lung cancer. Whole-study results and caveats: Paired adjacent lung recovered a median approximately 62 of the top 100 tumor clones.

The protocol was immunoSEQ multiplex PCR, while the TCRdb copy is restricted to in-frame clones and leaves out a portion. The table has 50,000 to 75,000 clones, roughly 90% seen once. Comments on this clone: Its cognate antigen is unknown.

Germline V gives CDR1 SGDLS, CDR2 YYNGEE. The CDR3 runs to 16 residues. V gave up 0 bases and J gave up 0 bases, with 11 bases separating them. The sample was peripheral blood, taken before any cancer treatment. This clonotype was sampled from a man between 40 and 70 years old with stage I squamous cell lung carcinoma. The chain uses TRBV9 and TRBJ2-3; no reliable D call. CDR3: CASSVGQAPSTDTQYF. CDR3 bases: TGTGCCAGCAGCGTAGGGCAGGCCCCTAGCACAGATACGCAGTATTTT.